This entry lists 23 T cell receptor beta chains sequenced from one sample in a study of shared clonotypes between healthy human individuals. Sequencing used immunoSEQ multiplex PCR; TCRdb keeps in-frame clones, though not all of them. The profile shows approximately 2.3 million clones, 80% to 95% of them singletons. The sample consisted of naive CD4+ T cells from PBMCs. Subset in this sample: CD45RA+ positively selected. The receptors stem from a man between 18 and 29 years old in good health. Some clones in this sample may be carry-over from other donors' samples.

V gene TRBV10-3 combines with J gene TRBJ1-1, with D maybe TRBD1 (5 bases). The CDR3 contains 13 residues. Germline assignment: CDR1 ENHRY and CDR2 SYGVKD. V shed 7 bases and J shed 10 bases, with 19 bases lying between them. The CDR3 DNA reads as TGTGCCATCAAGGGTGGCTGGGGGACGCCAGCTTTCTTT. As protein: CAIKGGWGTPAFF.

The V and J genes are TRBV5-1 and TRBJ2-5; 7 positions agree with TRBD2. The CDR3 sequence is 13 residues long. Germline V gene sequence: CDR1 SGHRS, CDR2 YFSETQ. Trimming took 6 bases from V and 1 from J; bases not matched to a gene: 3. CDR3 amino acids: CASTPSGQETQYF. The CDR3 nucleotides are TGCGCCAGCACACCTAGCGGCCAAGAGACCCAGTACTTC.

DNA for the CDR3: TGTGCCGCGTCAAGGGTAATCACAGACGGGGCCCAGTACTTC. The encoded protein is CAASRVITDGAQYF. The chain recombines TRBV30 with TRBJ2-5, with D tentatively TRBD2 (5 bases). This CDR3 comprises 14 residues. Between the trimmed V and J ends, which lost 8 bases and 9 bases, there was a span of 25 bases. CDR1 and CDR2 (germline): GTSNPN, SVGIG (reference sequence).

As DNA, the CDR3 is TGTGCCAGCAGTCCCCGGGGGGAGATGTACCAAGAGACCCAGTACTTC. It codes for CASSPRGEMYQETQYF. The chain has TRBV27 and TRBJ2-5; 7 nucleotides line up with TRBD2. Germline loops: CDR1 MNHEY, CDR2 SMNVEV (reference sequence). J was trimmed by 0 bases and V by 5 bases; bases with no gene match: 9. CDR3 length: 16 amino acids.

The V call is TRBV14, the J call TRBJ2-2; TRBD2 agrees at 7 bases. This CDR3 comprises 16 residues. Germline V gene lookup returns CDR1 SGHDN and CDR2 FVKESK. With V trimmed by 4 bases and J by 1 base, 6 bases remained unmatched. Here the CDR3 DNA reads TGTGCCAGCAGCCGTAGGCCGGGAGGGAACACCGGGGAGCTGTTTTTT. Translation gives CASSRRPGGNTGELFF.

The V and J genes are TRBV7-3 and TRBJ2-5, with TRBD2 matching over 8 bases. Germline V CDR1 and CDR2: SGHTA, FQGTGA. The CDR3 is made up of 16 amino acids. The V segment lost 1 base and the J segment 5 bases; nucleotides outside the gene matches: 9. CDR3 protein: CASSLMAGGTIETQYF. CDR3 nucleotides: TGTGCCAGCAGCTTAATGGCGGGGGGCACTATCGAGACCCAGTACTTC.

This clone has more than one count but fewer than ten. Different DNA sequences within this sample yield the same CDR3. V is TRBV5-1 and J is TRBJ1-4, with 7 bases aligning to TRBD1. The CDR3 extends over 15 amino acids. Germline CDR1 is SGHRS and CDR2 is YFSETQ. The V and J ends lost 0 bases and 1 base, in that order; junction bases with no gene match: 0. CDR3 residues: CASSLGQGTNEKLFF. CDR3 sequence (DNA): TGCGCCAGCAGCTTGGGACAGGGAACTAATGAAAAACTGTTTTTT.

The V and J genes are TRBV2 and TRBJ1-1; TRBD1 is a possible D gene (5 bases). This CDR3 comprises 15 residues. Looked up from germline, CDR1 is SNHLY and CDR2 is FYNNEI. Trimming removed 6 bases at V and 0 bases at J, with 14 bases between. The CDR3 DNA reads as TGTGCCAGCAGGCGGGGGGAACTTATGAACACTGAAGCTTTCTTT. The encoded protein is CASRRGELMNTEAFF.

This clone was observed a single time. The chain joins TRBV4-2 to TRBJ2-1; perhaps TRBD2 as D (6 bases). Deletions cut 4 bases from V and 0 bases from J, with 10 bases between. The CDR3 length is 15 residues. Germline lookup yields CDR1 LGHNA and CDR2 YNFKEQ. The CDR3 DNA sequence: TGTGCCAGCAGCCTAGGGACTCTCTCCTACAATGAGCAGTTCTTC. This sequence encodes CASSLGTLSYNEQFF.

This clone has just one count. This chain joins TRBV6-1 and TRBJ2-7; 7 nucleotides match TRBD1. The CDR3 is 13 amino acids. V lost 7 bases and J lost 2; bases outside the gene matches: 5. Germline lookup yields CDR1 MNHNS and CDR2 SASEGT. The DNA of the CDR3 is TGTGCCAGCACACGGACAGGTGCCTACGAGCAGTACTTC. The encoded protein is CASTRTGAYEQYF.

The chain is built from TRBV6-5 and TRBJ2-5; no clear D. Trimming left V 0 bases short and J 4 bases short, with 9 bases between. This CDR3 has 14 amino acids. Per the germline V gene, CDR1 is MNHEY and CDR2 is SVGAGI. The chain's CDR3 is CASSYSFSAETQYF. The CDR3 region has the DNA TGTGCCAGCAGTTACTCTTTTTCGGCAGAGACCCAGTACTTC.

CDR3 region: CASSQLRTGRSGNTIYF. The CDR3 DNA follows: TGCGCCAGCAGCCAACTTAGGACAGGACGCTCTGGAAACACCATATATTTT. The rearrangement links TRBV4-1 to TRBJ1-3; 7 bases are a match to TRBD1. The CDR3 is made up of 17 amino acids. Losses at the gene ends were 2 bases for V and 0 bases for J; bases not matched to a gene: 7. CDR1 and CDR2 from the germline V gene are MGHRA and YSYEKL.

V and J are TRBV21-1 and TRBJ2-1; TRBD2, the table's D call, was not compared with the DNA. TRBV21-1 is reported as a pseudogene. The CDR3 length is 18 residues. The CDR3 reads CASLKGLADRGSYNEQFF. CDR3 nucleotides: TGTGCCAGCTTGAAGGGACTAGCGGATCGCGGGTCCTACAATGAGCAGTTCTTC.

V gene TRBV9 combines with J gene TRBJ2-3, with TRBD2 as a possible D gene (5 bases). CDR3 length: 15 residues. The V gene's germline CDR1 is SGDLS and CDR2 YYNGEE. V was clipped by 5 bases and J by 0 bases, with 13 bases between them. Here the CDR3 reads CASSPYSDSTDTQYF. DNA for the CDR3: TGTGCCAGCAGTCCTTATAGCGATAGCACAGATACGCAGTATTTT. Based on the CDR3 plus reference TRBV9 and TRBJ2-3, the full variable domain is DSGVTQTPKHLITATGQRVTLRCSPRSGDLSVYWYQQSLDQGLQFLIQYYNGEERAKGNILERFSAQQFPDLHSELNLSSLELGDSALYFCASSPYSDSTDTQYFGPGTRLTVL.

As concerns this clone: Distinct nucleotide sequences in the sample also encode this CDR3. The chain is built from TRBV28 and TRBJ1-4; tentatively, D is TRBD1 (6 bases). The germline CDR1 and CDR2 sequences are MDHEN and SYDVKM. Between the trimmed V and J ends, which lost 4 bases and 8 bases, there was a span of 14 bases. The CDR3 contains 14 residues. The CDR3 sequence is CASSSTGIGEKLFF. The CDR3 DNA reads TGTGCCAGCAGTTCGACAGGTATAGGGGAAAAACTGTTTTTT.

This chain uses TRBV4-1 with TRBJ2-7; 8 bases are a match to TRBD2. The CDR3 covers 17 residues. CDR1 and CDR2 from the germline V gene are MGHRA and YSYEKL. J was trimmed by 2 bases and V by 4 bases; bases with no gene match: 13. Written as DNA, the CDR3 is TGCGCCAGCAGCCGACCAAAGGACCGGGAGGGCCCCTACGAGCAGTACTTC. Its protein is CASSRPKDREGPYEQYF.

The chain combines TRBV5-1 with TRBJ2-7; TRBD1 matches at 8 bases. The V and J ends lost 0 bases and 1 base, in that order; junction bases with no gene match: 9. The germline V gene has CDR1 SGHRS and CDR2 YFSETQ. The CDR3 contains 17 residues. The CDR3 coding sequence is TGCGCCAGCAGCTTGGGGCTCCTGGGACAGGAGTCCTACGAGCAGTACTTC. Amino acid sequence: CASSLGLLGQESYEQYF.

This clone came up a few times. The chain combines TRBV27 with TRBJ1-1; no clear D. Germline V gene data show CDR1 as MNHEY and CDR2 as SMNVEV (reference sequence). CDR3 size: 14 residues. V dropped 2 bases and J dropped 5 bases, with 12 bases sitting between them. In nucleotides, the CDR3 is TGTGCCAGCAGTTTACGAGGCGGGGAGACTGAAGCTTTCTTT. Translating gives CASSLRGGETEAFF.

This chain links TRBV10-3 with TRBJ2-1; possible D gene TRBD2, 5 bases. Germline loops: CDR1 ENHRY, CDR2 SYGVKD. The V and J ends lost 6 bases and 2 bases respectively, with 8 bases between them. This CDR3 is 13 amino acids long. CDR3 nucleotide sequence: TGTGCCATCAGAGAGGGCACCTACAATGAGCAGTTCTTC. The encoded protein is CAIREGTYNEQFF.

The chain combines TRBV7-3 with TRBJ2-6; a weak D match, TRBD1 (5 bases). V dropped 3 bases and J dropped 2 bases, with 8 bases sitting between them. The CDR3 extends over 15 amino acids. The V gene's germline CDR1 is SGHTA and CDR2 FQGTGA. CDR3 sequence: CASSFSGTGANVLTF. The CDR3 DNA is TGTGCCAGCAGCTTCTCAGGGACTGGGGCCAACGTCCTGACTTTC.

This rearrangement joins TRBV27 to TRBJ2-2; the match to TRBD2 covers 13 bases. The CDR3 consists of 16 residues. J was trimmed by 4 bases and V by 5 bases; bases with no gene match: 4. Germline CDR1 reads MNHEY; CDR2 reads SMNVEV (reference sequence). The CDR3 DNA reads TGTGCCAGCAGTAAAAGACTAGCGGGAGGCACCGGGGAGCTGTTTTTT. It is translated as CASSKRLAGGTGELFF.

J is TRBJ1-3 and V is TRBV10-3; TRBD1 might be the D (5 bases). CDR1 ENHRY and CDR2 SYGVKD come from the germline V gene. The germline V and J ends were trimmed by 2 bases and 7 bases, with 12 bases remaining between them. The CDR3 extends over 14 amino acids. CDR3 in amino acids: CAISEAGSFNTIYF. Here the CDR3 DNA reads TGTGCCATCAGTGAGGCAGGGTCCTTTAACACCATATATTTT.

This rearrangement joins TRBV7-6 to TRBJ2-1, with D perhaps matching TRBD2 (6 bases). The CDR3 runs to 15 residues. Trimming left V 3 bases short and J 0 bases short, with 9 bases between. In germline, CDR1 is SGHVS, CDR2 FNYEAQ. The CDR3 sequence: CASSFAGSSYNEQFF. The CDR3 bases are TGTGCCAGCAGCTTTGCGGGGAGCTCCTACAATGAGCAGTTCTTC.